This T cell receptor beta chain was identified during a study of early T cells in non-severe SARS-CoV-2 infection. This clonotype showed up many times. This CDR3 is 14 amino acids long. The V end was cut by 5 bases, the J end by 2 bases, with 12 bases between. TCRdb recomputed calls from the 5' RACE reads with MiXCR, one row per CDR3 protein. The sample includes just under 60,000 distinct CDR3 sequences, about 8.9% seen only once; the top ten take 17%. The chain carries TRBV12-3 or TRBV12-4 and TRBJ2-5; D perhaps matches TRBD2 (6 bases). The TCR originated in an adult who was a healthcare worker with PCR-confirmed SARS-CoV-2 infection or an uninfected control (not recorded which). Sequenced material: whole blood. The CDR3 DNA is TGTGCCAGCAGTACGGACCGGGGGCAAGAGACCCAGTACTTC. Amino acids: CASSTDRGQETQYF.